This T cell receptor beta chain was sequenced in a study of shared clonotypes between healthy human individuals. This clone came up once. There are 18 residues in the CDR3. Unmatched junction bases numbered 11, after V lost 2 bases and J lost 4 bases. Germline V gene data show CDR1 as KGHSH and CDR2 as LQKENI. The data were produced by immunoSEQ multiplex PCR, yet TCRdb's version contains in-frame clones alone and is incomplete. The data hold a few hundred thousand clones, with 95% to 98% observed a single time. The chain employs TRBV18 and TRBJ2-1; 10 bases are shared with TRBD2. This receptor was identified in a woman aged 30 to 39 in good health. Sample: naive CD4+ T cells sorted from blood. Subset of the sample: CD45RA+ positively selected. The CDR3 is CASSPLLAGEGSYNEQFF. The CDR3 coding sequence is TGTGCCAGCTCACCATTGCTAGCGGGAGAGGGATCTTACAATGAGCAGTTCTTC. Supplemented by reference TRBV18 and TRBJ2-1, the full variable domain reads NAGVMQNPRHLVRRRGQEARLRCSPMKGHSHVYWYRQLPEEGLKFMVYLQKENIIDESGMPKERFSAEFPKEGPSILRIQQVVRGDSAAYFCASSPLLAGEGSYNEQFFGPGTRLTVL.